Presented here are 10 T cell receptor beta chains from one specimen sequenced in a study of blood T cells in healthy people across ages. A sample-barcoded 5' primer and a J-beta primer mix were used in a second PCR of about 6 to 11 cycles. A single record per CDR3 protein comes from TCRdb applying MiXCR to the 5' RACE reads. The sample lists 1.5 million to 2 million distinct CDR3 sequences, roughly a third occurring once. Sequenced material: blood. These receptors all stem from a woman younger than 45 in good health.

This clonotype came up a few times. The chain is built from TRBV7-8 and TRBJ2-5; 8 nucleotides line up with TRBD2. The trim removed 1 base at V and 5 bases at J, leaving 6 bases unmatched. The CDR3 is 15 residues long. Germline values: CDR1 SGHVS, CDR2 FQNEAQ. The DNA of the CDR3 is TGTGCCAGCAGCTTAGAAGCGGGGGAAGAGGAGACCCAGTACTTC. This sequence encodes CASSLEAGEEETQYF.

This clonotype has just one count. The V call is TRBV3-1, the J call TRBJ2-7; tentatively, D is TRBD1 (7 bases). CDR1 LGHDT and CDR2 YNNKEL come from the germline V gene (reference sequence). The length of the CDR3 is 12 residues. The V end was cut by 3 bases, the J end by 10 bases, with 13 bases between. CDR3 sequence reads: CASSQIQGGQYF. The CDR3 nucleotides are TGTGCCAGCAGCCAGATTCAGGGGGGCCAGTACTTC.

This rearrangement joins TRBV3-1 to TRBJ2-5, with D maybe TRBD2 (6 bases). With 1 base removed from V and 2 bases from J, the gap between germline ends came to 11 bases. Germline assignment: CDR1 LGHDT and CDR2 YNNKEL (reference sequence). This CDR3 spans 15 amino acids. Here the CDR3 DNA reads TGTGCCAGCAGCCAAGGTGCAGGGACTCAAGAGACCCAGTACTTC. It codes for CASSQGAGTQETQYF.

The chain has TRBV20-1 and TRBJ2-1, with D unresolved. Trimming shortened V by 5 bases and J by 10 bases, and 9 bases separated the two germline ends. This CDR3 contains 10 residues. Per the germline V gene, CDR1 is DFQATT and CDR2 is SNEGSKA (reference sequence). The CDR3 bases are TGCAGTGCTGGTGCCGGGGAGCAGTTCTTC. It encodes CSAGAGEQFF.

This clonotype was detected only once. The chain joins TRBV13 to TRBJ2-1; TRBD1 matches 8 bases. CDR1 is PRHDT, CDR2 FYEKMQ, per germline (reference sequence). V shed 6 bases and J 6 bases; nucleotides not matched to a gene: 7. This CDR3 has 14 residues. CDR3 sequence: CASSRRDRGNEQFF. The DNA of the CDR3 is TGTGCCAGCAGTCGCCGTGACAGGGGCAATGAGCAGTTCTTC.

This clonotype was seen a handful of times. Compared with germline, one end of the junction differs, possibly owing to a read error. The rearrangement links TRBV10-1 to TRBJ2-1; 9 nucleotides match TRBD2. Per the germline V gene, CDR1 is WNHNN and CDR2 is SYGVQD (reference sequence). The CDR3 runs 18 residues. The CDR3 nucleotides are TGCGCCGGCAGTGAGTTCCCTAGCGGGGCGAGCTCCTACAATGAGCAGTTCTTC. This gives the protein CAGSEFPSGASSYNEQFF.

V and J are TRBV7-3 and TRBJ2-3; the D is unclear. The CDR3 contains 15 residues. Germline-derived CDR1 and CDR2 are SGHTA and FQGTGA. V was pared by 5 bases and J by 5 bases, with 17 bases between. The CDR3 region is CASSPAGPQGDTQYF. The CDR3 DNA follows: TGTGCCAGCAGCCCCGCCGGGCCCCAAGGAGATACGCAGTATTTT.

This chain uses TRBV20-1 with TRBJ2-3; TRBD2 agrees at 7 bases. Germline V gives CDR1 DFQATT, CDR2 SNEGSKA (reference sequence). This CDR3 contains 18 residues. V was pared by 4 bases and J by 0 bases, with 16 bases of the junction left unmatched. The CDR3 is CSAKGFPSGATSTDTQYF. CDR3 nucleotides: TGCAGTGCTAAAGGGTTCCCTAGCGGAGCAACTAGCACAGATACGCAGTATTTT.

This clonotype was seen only a few times. The chain is built from TRBV28 and TRBJ2-1; D gene unclear. Trimming cost V 2 bases and J 2 bases, with 7 bases left between them. Germline V CDR1 and CDR2: MDHEN, SYDVKM. This CDR3 is built from 14 residues. The CDR3 spells CASSLRTAYNEQFF. Written as DNA, the CDR3 is TGTGCCAGCAGTTTACGAACGGCCTACAATGAGCAGTTCTTC.

This clonotype appeared many times. This chain joins TRBV12-3 or TRBV12-4 and TRBJ1-2; D is perhaps TRBD1 (6 bases). The V and J ends lost 3 bases and 0 bases respectively, with 8 bases between them. This CDR3 region has 14 residues. The CDR3 spells CASSLTGSNYGYTF. DNA for the CDR3: TGTGCCAGCAGTTTGACAGGCTCTAACTATGGCTACACCTTC.